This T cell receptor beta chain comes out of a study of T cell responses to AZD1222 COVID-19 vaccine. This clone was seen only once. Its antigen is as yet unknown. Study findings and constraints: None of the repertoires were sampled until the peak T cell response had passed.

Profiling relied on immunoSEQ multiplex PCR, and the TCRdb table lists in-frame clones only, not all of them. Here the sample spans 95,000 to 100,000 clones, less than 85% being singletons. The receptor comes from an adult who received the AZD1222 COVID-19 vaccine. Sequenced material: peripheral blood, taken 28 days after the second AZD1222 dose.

As DNA, the CDR3 is TGTGCCAGCAGTGAAGGGGGAATCAAAAACATTCAGTACTTC. This codes for CASSEGGIKNIQYF. The genes are TRBV6-1 and TRBJ2-4; no reliable D call. Germline V gene data show CDR1 as MNHNS and CDR2 as SASEGT. The V and J ends lost 1 base and 3 bases respectively, with 7 bases between them. CDR3 length equals 14 residues.